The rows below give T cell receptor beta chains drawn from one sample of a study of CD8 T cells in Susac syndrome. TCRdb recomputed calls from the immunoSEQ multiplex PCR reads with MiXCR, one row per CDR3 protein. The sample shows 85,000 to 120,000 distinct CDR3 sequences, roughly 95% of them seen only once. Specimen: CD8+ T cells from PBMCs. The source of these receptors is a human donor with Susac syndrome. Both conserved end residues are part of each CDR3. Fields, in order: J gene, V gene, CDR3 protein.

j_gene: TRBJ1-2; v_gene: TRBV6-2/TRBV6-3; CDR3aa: CASSLETSNYGYTF
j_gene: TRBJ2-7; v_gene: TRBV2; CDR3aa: CASILPGEQYF
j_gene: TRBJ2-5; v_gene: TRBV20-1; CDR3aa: CSARRGSQETQYF
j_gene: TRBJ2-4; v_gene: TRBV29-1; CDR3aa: CSVQGATNDGNIQYF
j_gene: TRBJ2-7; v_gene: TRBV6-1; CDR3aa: CASSEASGLSYEQYF
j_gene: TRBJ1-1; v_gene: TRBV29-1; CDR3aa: CSVEGGMNTEAFF
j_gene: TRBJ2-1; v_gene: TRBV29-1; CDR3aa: CSVVARSGEQFF
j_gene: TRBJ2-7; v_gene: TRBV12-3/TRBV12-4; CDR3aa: CASSSSGEYEQYF
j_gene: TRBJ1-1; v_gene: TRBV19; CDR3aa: CASSIPQLEAFF
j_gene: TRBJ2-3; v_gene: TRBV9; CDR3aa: CASSVEGPLGSTDTQYF
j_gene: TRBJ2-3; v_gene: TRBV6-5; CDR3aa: CASSYMGGRSTDTQYF
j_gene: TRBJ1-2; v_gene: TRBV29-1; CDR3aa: CSVAKGSYYGYTF
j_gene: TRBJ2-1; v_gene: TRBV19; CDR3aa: CASSLASGGAYNEQFF
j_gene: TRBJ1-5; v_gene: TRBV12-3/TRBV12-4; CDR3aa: CASSLTGGAGPQHF
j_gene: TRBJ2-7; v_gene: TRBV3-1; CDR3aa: CASSQVLRGGPYEQYF
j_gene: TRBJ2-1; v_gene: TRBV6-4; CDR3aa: CASSRQGRDNEQFF
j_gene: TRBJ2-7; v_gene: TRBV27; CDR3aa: CASSPYRGSSYEQYF
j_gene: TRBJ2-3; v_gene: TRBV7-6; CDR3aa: CASSFPGGTQYF
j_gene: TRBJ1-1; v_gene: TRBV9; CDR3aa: CASSVGGISEAFF
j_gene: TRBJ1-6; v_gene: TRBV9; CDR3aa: CASSEDSPNSPLHF
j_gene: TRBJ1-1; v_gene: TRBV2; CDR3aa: CASSEYGPTNTEAFF
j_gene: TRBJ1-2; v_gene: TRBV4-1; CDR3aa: CASSQEFTGGYTF
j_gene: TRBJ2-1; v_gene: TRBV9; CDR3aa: CASSVSLGEQFF
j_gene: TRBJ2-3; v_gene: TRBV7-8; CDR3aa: CASSLLRAGLYTDTQYF
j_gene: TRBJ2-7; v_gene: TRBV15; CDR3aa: CATSREAGQGYEQYF
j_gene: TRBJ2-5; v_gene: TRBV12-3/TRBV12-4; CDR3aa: CASGTGQETQYF
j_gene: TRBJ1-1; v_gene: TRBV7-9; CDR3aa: CASSPGPEAFF
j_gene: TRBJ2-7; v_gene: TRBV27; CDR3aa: CASSSSPYEQYF
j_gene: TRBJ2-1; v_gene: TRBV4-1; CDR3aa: CASSHSTQGHNEQFF
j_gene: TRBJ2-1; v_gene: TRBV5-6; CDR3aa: CASTLWGSGDEQFF
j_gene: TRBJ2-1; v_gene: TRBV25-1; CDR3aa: CASRTPSYNEQFF
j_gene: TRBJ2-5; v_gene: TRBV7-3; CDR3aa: CASSLTGGGGETQYF
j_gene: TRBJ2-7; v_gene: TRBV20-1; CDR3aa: CSAKPGGSYEQYF
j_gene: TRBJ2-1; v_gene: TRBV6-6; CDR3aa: CASSYSTDRGRDEQFF
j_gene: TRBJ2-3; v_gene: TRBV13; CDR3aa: CASSSHEANADTQYF
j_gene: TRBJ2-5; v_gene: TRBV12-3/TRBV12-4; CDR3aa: CASSSRTVRETQYF
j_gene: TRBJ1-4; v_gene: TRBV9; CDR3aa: CASSGGPTTNEKLFF
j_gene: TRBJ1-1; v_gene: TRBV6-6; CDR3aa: CASLRDRLTEAFF
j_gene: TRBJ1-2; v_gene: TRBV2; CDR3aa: CASRVLLGNYGYTF
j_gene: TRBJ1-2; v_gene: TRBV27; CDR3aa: CASSTQGVDYGYTF
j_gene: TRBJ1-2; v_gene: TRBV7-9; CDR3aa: CASSLASPGGGDGYTF
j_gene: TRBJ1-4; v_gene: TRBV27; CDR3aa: CASSPAGPDNEKLFF
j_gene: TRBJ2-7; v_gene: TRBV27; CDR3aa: CASSLMASWEQYF
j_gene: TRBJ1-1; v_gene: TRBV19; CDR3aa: CASSLQGWTEAFF
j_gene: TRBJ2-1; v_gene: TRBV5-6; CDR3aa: CASSLEAGGLLEQFF
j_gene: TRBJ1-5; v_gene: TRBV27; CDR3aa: CASRGQNNQPQHF
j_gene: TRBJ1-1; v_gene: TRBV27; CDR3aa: CASSLRRLEGEAFF
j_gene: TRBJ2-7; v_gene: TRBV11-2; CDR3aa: CASSFDTYEQYF
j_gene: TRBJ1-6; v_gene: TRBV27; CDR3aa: CASSLQDRGNSPLHF
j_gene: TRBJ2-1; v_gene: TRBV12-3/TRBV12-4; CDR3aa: CASSPGQGQFF
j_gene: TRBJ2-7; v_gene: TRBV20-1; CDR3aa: CSARDRESSYEQYF
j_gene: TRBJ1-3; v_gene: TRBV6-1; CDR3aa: CASSEALPNTIYF
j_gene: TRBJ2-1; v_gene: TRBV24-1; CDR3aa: CATSDGGSGNNEQFF